Following are 5 T cell receptor beta chains from one sample sequenced in a study of blood T cell repertoires in COVID-19 (dated by TCRdb to 2020 to 2022). The library came from the immunoSEQ multiplex PCR assay. TCRdb obtained this table from immuneACCESS and retained in-frame rearrangements with V and J assigned. These tables miss some clones; where compared with another copy, unresolved V genes account for less than half of the shortfall, and the remainder is unexplained. For this sample there are about 100,000 clones; 71% appear just once. The ten biggest clones cover more than 1.5% of the sample. Sequenced: peripheral blood. These receptors were collected from a woman aged 35 to 49 with acute or convalescent COVID-19.

The chain has TRBV7-6 and TRBJ2-7, with 11 bases fitting TRBD2. CDR1 and CDR2 (germline): SGHVS, FNYEAQ. With 5 bases clipped from V and 3 bases from J, the junction kept 6 bases outside the gene matches. The CDR3 is 15 amino acids. The CDR3 DNA reads as TGTGCCAGCAGCCCCCTAGCGGGGGGCGGCTACGAGCAGTACTTC. It yields the protein CASSPLAGGGYEQYF.

The genes are TRBV3-1 (or the pseudogene TRBV3-2) and TRBJ2-1, with TRBD2 identical over 11 bases. The germline gives CDR1 LGHDT, CDR2 YNNKEL (reference sequence). This CDR3 comprises 15 residues. Trimming took 4 bases from V and 10 from J; bases not matched to a gene: 9. The CDR3 sequence: CASSLQPGTSGEQFF. CDR3 DNA: TGTGCCAGCAGCCTTCAACCTGGGACTAGCGGCGAGCAGTTCTTC.

CDR3 DNA sequence: TGTGCCAGCAGCCACTGGACAGGGGAATCACCCCTCCACTTT. It is translated as CASSHWTGESPLHF. This chain links TRBV3-1 (or the pseudogene TRBV3-2) with TRBJ1-6; TRBD1 matches 9 bases. Germline V gene sequence: CDR1 LGHDT, CDR2 YNNKEL (reference sequence). V dropped 3 bases and J dropped 10; count of bases not matched to a gene: 4. This CDR3 is built from 14 residues.

The V call is TRBV5-4, the J call TRBJ2-5; TRBD1 might be the D (6 bases). The CDR3 has 14 residues. Germline loops: CDR1 SGHNT, CDR2 YYREEE (reference sequence). Deletions cut 0 bases from V and 2 bases from J, with 8 bases between. CDR3 sequence (DNA): TGTGCCAGCAGCTTGGCCGGACAGCAAGAGACCCAGTACTTC. Translation: CASSLAGQQETQYF.

The rearrangement uses TRBV6-4 and TRBJ1-3; D is unresolved. CDR3 size: 13 residues. Germline CDR1 is MRHNA and CDR2 is SNTAGT. Trimming shortened V by 3 bases and J by 4 bases, and 7 bases separated the two germline ends. CDR3 bases: TGTGCCAGCAGTGAATTATCCGGAAACACCATATATTTT. This encodes CASSELSGNTIYF.